These T cell receptor beta chains were read from a single sample in a study of cytomegalovirus exposure and HLA in healthy donors. Profiled with immunoSEQ multiplex PCR; TCRdb holds only in-frame clones, not every one. Of about 180,000 clones listed, around 80% are singletons. The sample taken for sequencing was PBMCs. The source is a man aged 40-49 years in good health and CMV-seronegative. CDR3s include the opening cysteine and the closing phenylalanine or tryptophan. The order of the fields is D gene, J gene, clone size, V gene, CDR3 protein, CDR3 DNA. The D gene is left open where the match is weak. Clone size appears in some rows only: once, few, many, or a class for an expanded clone.

d_gene: -; j_gene: TRBJ1-4; abundance: once; v_gene: TRBV7-2; CDR3aa: CASSTRTLQGEKLFF; CDR3nt: TGTGCCAGCAGCACAAGGACTCTCCAGGGGGAAAAACTGTTTTTT
d_gene: -; j_gene: TRBJ1-5; abundance: -; v_gene: TRBV7-2; CDR3aa: CASSLMGSGQPQHF; CDR3nt: TGTGCCAGCAGCTTAATGGGGTCGGGGCAGCCCCAGCATTTT
d_gene: -; j_gene: TRBJ1-4; abundance: few; v_gene: TRBV27; CDR3aa: CASGSWGGLEEKLFF; CDR3nt: TGTGCCAGCGGTTCCTGGGGGGGTCTTGAGGAAAAACTGTTTTTT
d_gene: -; j_gene: TRBJ2-5; abundance: -; v_gene: TRBV7-9; CDR3aa: CASSFARDTETQYF; CDR3nt: TGTGCCAGCAGCTTCGCCCGGGACACAGAGACCCAGTACTTC
d_gene: TRBD1; j_gene: TRBJ2-7; abundance: few; v_gene: TRBV9; CDR3aa: CASSAGTAYEQYF; CDR3nt: TGTGCCAGCAGCGCCGGGACAGCCTACGAGCAGTACTTC
d_gene: -; j_gene: TRBJ1-3; abundance: few; v_gene: TRBV18; CDR3aa: CASSPTSSGNTIYF; CDR3nt: TGTGCCAGCTCACCAACGAGCTCTGGAAACACCATATATTTT
d_gene: -; j_gene: TRBJ2-1; abundance: -; v_gene: TRBV7-3; CDR3aa: CASSLYGQNEQFF; CDR3nt: TGTGCCAGCAGCTTATATGGCCAAAATGAGCAGTTCTTC
d_gene: TRBD2; j_gene: TRBJ2-2; abundance: -; v_gene: TRBV7-2; CDR3aa: CASSPLRLARTGELFF; CDR3nt: TGTGCCAGCAGCCCACTTCGACTAGCCAGAACCGGGGAGCTGTTTTTT
d_gene: TRBD2; j_gene: TRBJ2-7; abundance: -; v_gene: TRBV5-4; CDR3aa: CASSLRGSGVYEQYF; CDR3nt: TGTGCCAGCAGCTTGAGAGGTAGCGGGGTCTACGAGCAGTACTTC
d_gene: -; j_gene: TRBJ2-1; abundance: -; v_gene: TRBV5-4; CDR3aa: CASSLGGVIHNEQFF; CDR3nt: TGTGCCAGCAGCTTGGGGGGAGTCATCCACAATGAGCAGTTCTTC
d_gene: -; j_gene: TRBJ2-1; abundance: -; v_gene: TRBV11-3; CDR3aa: CASSFPYSDYNEQFF; CDR3nt: TGTGCCAGCAGCTTTCCGTATAGCGACTACAATGAGCAGTTCTTC
d_gene: TRBD2; j_gene: TRBJ2-1; abundance: once; v_gene: TRBV28; CDR3aa: CASSSSGSNDEQFF; CDR3nt: TGTGCCAGCAGTTCTAGCGGGAGTAACGATGAGCAGTTCTTC
d_gene: -; j_gene: TRBJ2-5; abundance: -; v_gene: TRBV19; CDR3aa: CASSMSSTSQETQYF; CDR3nt: TGTGCCAGTAGTATGTCGTCCACCAGCCAAGAGACCCAGTACTTC
d_gene: TRBD2; j_gene: TRBJ2-1; abundance: -; v_gene: TRBV6-1; CDR3aa: CAGRTSGSTYNEQFF; CDR3nt: TGTGCCGGGCGGACTAGCGGGAGCACCTACAATGAGCAGTTCTTC
d_gene: -; j_gene: TRBJ2-1; abundance: -; v_gene: TRBV19; CDR3aa: CASSIDGGRSNEQFF; CDR3nt: TGTGCCAGTAGTATAGACGGGGGACGTTCAAATGAGCAGTTCTTC
d_gene: -; j_gene: TRBJ1-5; abundance: -; v_gene: TRBV6-1; CDR3aa: CASSFTGNQPQHF; CDR3nt: TGTGCCAGCAGTTTTACAGGGAATCAGCCCCAGCATTTT
d_gene: -; j_gene: TRBJ2-3; abundance: -; v_gene: TRBV12-5; CDR3aa: CASGLSGTDTQYF; CDR3nt: TGTGCTAGTGGTTTGTCCGGCACAGATACGCAGTATTTT
d_gene: -; j_gene: TRBJ1-1; abundance: -; v_gene: TRBV7-2; CDR3aa: CASSSRGRTEAFF; CDR3nt: TGTGCCAGCAGCTCCCGCGGTAGGACTGAAGCTTTCTTT
d_gene: TRBD2; j_gene: TRBJ2-1; abundance: -; v_gene: TRBV5-1; CDR3aa: CASSHTPSGARDNEQFF; CDR3nt: TGCGCCAGCAGTCACACTCCAAGCGGGGCAAGGGACAATGAGCAGTTCTTC
d_gene: TRBD2; j_gene: TRBJ2-3; abundance: -; v_gene: TRBV6-6; CDR3aa: CASSRRLAGGRDTQYF; CDR3nt: TGTGCCAGCAGTCGCCGACTAGCGGGGGGTAGGGATACGCAGTATTTT
d_gene: TRBD1; j_gene: TRBJ1-4; abundance: -; v_gene: TRBV10-1; CDR3aa: CASSEQGAEKLFF; CDR3nt: TGCGCCAGCAGTGAGCAGGGGGCGGAAAAACTGTTTTTT
d_gene: TRBD1; j_gene: TRBJ2-2; abundance: few; v_gene: TRBV19; CDR3aa: CASSTPGQKTGELFF; CDR3nt: TGTGCCAGTAGTACGCCGGGACAGAAGACCGGGGAGCTGTTTTTT
d_gene: -; j_gene: TRBJ2-5; abundance: few; v_gene: TRBV5-1; CDR3aa: CASSLATAKETQYF; CDR3nt: TGCGCCAGCAGCTTGGCTACAGCTAAAGAGACCCAGTACTTC
d_gene: TRBD2; j_gene: TRBJ2-7; abundance: -; v_gene: TRBV4-1; CDR3aa: CASSQVAGTSGSYEQYF; CDR3nt: TGCGCCAGCAGCCAAGTAGCCGGGACTAGCGGCTCCTACGAGCAGTACTTC
d_gene: TRBD2; j_gene: TRBJ2-7; abundance: -; v_gene: TRBV5-6; CDR3aa: CASSFRLAGNSYEQYF; CDR3nt: TGTGCCAGCAGCTTCAGACTAGCGGGAAACTCCTACGAGCAGTACTTC
d_gene: TRBD2; j_gene: TRBJ2-5; abundance: -; v_gene: TRBV7-9; CDR3aa: CASSLEGSGRRETQYF; CDR3nt: TGTGCCAGCAGCTTAGAGGGTAGCGGGAGAAGGGAGACCCAGTACTTC
d_gene: -; j_gene: TRBJ1-5; abundance: -; v_gene: TRBV7-2; CDR3aa: CASSSPSRAGGNQPQHF; CDR3nt: TGTGCCAGCAGCTCTCCTAGCCGGGCGGGTGGCAATCAGCCCCAGCATTTT
d_gene: TRBD1; j_gene: TRBJ1-2; abundance: -; v_gene: TRBV2; CDR3aa: CASSQGGLANYGYTF; CDR3nt: TGTGCCAGCAGCCAGGGGGGCCTAGCTAACTATGGCTACACCTTC
d_gene: TRBD2; j_gene: TRBJ2-3; abundance: -; v_gene: TRBV9; CDR3aa: CASSQYRTSGGTDTQYF; CDR3nt: TGTGCCAGCAGCCAATACAGGACTAGCGGGGGTACAGATACGCAGTATTTT
d_gene: -; j_gene: TRBJ1-3; abundance: few; v_gene: TRBV9; CDR3aa: CASSVAPPGLSSGNTIYF; CDR3nt: TGTGCCAGCAGCGTAGCCCCCCCAGGGCTGAGCTCTGGAAACACCATATATTTT
d_gene: TRBD2; j_gene: TRBJ2-3; abundance: -; v_gene: TRBV7-2; CDR3aa: CASSKLAGGRDTQYF; CDR3nt: TGTGCCAGCAGCAAACTAGCGGGGGGGCGAGATACGCAGTATTTT
d_gene: -; j_gene: TRBJ2-2; abundance: -; v_gene: TRBV5-4; CDR3aa: CASSLEVRAANTGELFF; CDR3nt: TGTGCCAGCAGCTTGGAAGTGCGAGCGGCTAACACCGGGGAGCTGTTTTTT
d_gene: TRBD1; j_gene: TRBJ2-7; abundance: -; v_gene: TRBV7-2; CDR3aa: CASSWTNYRGNTYEQYF; CDR3nt: TGTGCCAGCAGCTGGACGAATTACAGGGGCAATACCTACGAGCAGTACTTC
d_gene: TRBD1; j_gene: TRBJ1-4; abundance: -; v_gene: TRBV19; CDR3aa: CASSARQGNGEKLFF; CDR3nt: TGTGCCAGTAGTGCCCGACAGGGAAATGGAGAAAAACTGTTTTTT
d_gene: TRBD1; j_gene: TRBJ1-6; abundance: -; v_gene: TRBV19; CDR3aa: CASSIGQGSGNSPLHF; CDR3nt: TGTGCCAGTAGTATAGGACAGGGAAGCGGTAATTCACCCCTCCACTTT
d_gene: -; j_gene: TRBJ2-7; abundance: -; v_gene: TRBV7-9; CDR3aa: CASSLSGAEQYF; CDR3nt: TGTGCCAGCAGCTTATCCGGAGCAGAGCAGTACTTC
d_gene: TRBD1; j_gene: TRBJ1-6; abundance: -; v_gene: TRBV6-5; CDR3aa: CASSPGGRGNSPLHF; CDR3nt: TGTGCCAGCAGTCCGGGTGGCAGGGGGAATTCACCCCTCCACTTT
d_gene: TRBD1; j_gene: TRBJ2-1; abundance: -; v_gene: TRBV4-3; CDR3aa: CASSQDRTGYNEQFF; CDR3nt: TGCGCCAGCAGCCAGGACCGGACAGGGTACAATGAGCAGTTCTTC
d_gene: TRBD2; j_gene: TRBJ2-1; abundance: -; v_gene: TRBV4-3; CDR3aa: CASSGILAGEQFF; CDR3nt: TGCGCCAGCAGTGGAATTTTAGCGGGGGAGCAGTTCTTC
d_gene: TRBD2; j_gene: TRBJ2-7; abundance: -; v_gene: TRBV6-5; CDR3aa: CASRRTSGRGEQYF; CDR3nt: TGTGCCAGCAGAAGGACTAGCGGGAGAGGCGAGCAGTACTTC
d_gene: -; j_gene: TRBJ2-1; abundance: -; v_gene: TRBV2; CDR3aa: CASSSEWNEQFF; CDR3nt: TGTGCCAGCAGTTCGGAGTGGAATGAGCAGTTCTTC
d_gene: -; j_gene: TRBJ1-2; abundance: -; v_gene: TRBV29-1; CDR3aa: CSVGPTGNGGYTF; CDR3nt: TGCAGCGTTGGCCCCACAGGGAACGGTGGCTACACCTTC
d_gene: TRBD1; j_gene: TRBJ1-4; abundance: few; v_gene: TRBV5-1; CDR3aa: CASSKGTGGNEKLFF; CDR3nt: TGCGCCAGCAGCAAAGGGACAGGGGGTAATGAAAAACTGTTTTTT
d_gene: TRBD2; j_gene: TRBJ2-1; abundance: once; v_gene: TRBV7-3; CDR3aa: CASSLSSGATYNEQFF; CDR3nt: TGTGCCAGCAGCTTAAGTAGCGGGGCCACATACAATGAGCAGTTCTTC
d_gene: TRBD1; j_gene: TRBJ2-4; abundance: -; v_gene: TRBV4-1; CDR3aa: CASSQGLWRAFGTGSAKNIQYF; CDR3nt: TGCGCCAGCAGCCAAGGGCTCTGGCGGGCCTTTGGGACAGGGTCAGCCAAAAACATTCAGTACTTC
d_gene: TRBD2; j_gene: TRBJ2-5; abundance: few; v_gene: TRBV11-3; CDR3aa: CASSTRLAGQETQYF; CDR3nt: TGTGCCAGCAGCACCCGACTAGCGGGCCAAGAGACCCAGTACTTC
d_gene: TRBD1; j_gene: TRBJ2-2; abundance: -; v_gene: TRBV5-1; CDR3aa: CASSLGTGDTGELFF; CDR3nt: TGCGCCAGCAGCTTAGGGACAGGGGACACCGGGGAGCTGTTTTTT
d_gene: TRBD1; j_gene: TRBJ2-5; abundance: -; v_gene: TRBV7-3; CDR3aa: CASSEDRVETQYF; CDR3nt: TGTGCCAGCAGCGAGGACAGGGTAGAGACCCAGTACTTC
d_gene: -; j_gene: TRBJ1-4; abundance: -; v_gene: TRBV2; CDR3aa: CASSVRAANEKLFF; CDR3nt: TGTGCCAGCAGTGTCCGTGCGGCTAATGAAAAACTGTTTTTT
d_gene: -; j_gene: TRBJ2-7; abundance: -; v_gene: TRBV18; CDR3aa: CASSATEYEQYF; CDR3nt: TGTGCCAGCTCAGCGACAGAGTACGAGCAGTACTTC
d_gene: -; j_gene: TRBJ1-4; abundance: -; v_gene: TRBV18; CDR3aa: CASSNSLPGRLNEKLFF; CDR3nt: TGTGCCAGCTCGAACTCATTGCCCGGGAGATTAAATGAAAAACTGTTTTTT